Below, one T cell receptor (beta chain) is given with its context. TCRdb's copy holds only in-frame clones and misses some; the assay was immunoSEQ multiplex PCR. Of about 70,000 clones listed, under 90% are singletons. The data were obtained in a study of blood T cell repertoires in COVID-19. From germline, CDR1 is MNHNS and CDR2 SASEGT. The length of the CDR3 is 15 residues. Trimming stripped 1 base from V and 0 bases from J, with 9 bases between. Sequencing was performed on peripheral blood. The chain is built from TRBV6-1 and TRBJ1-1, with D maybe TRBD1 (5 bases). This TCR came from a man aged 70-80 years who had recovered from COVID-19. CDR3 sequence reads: CASSEVPGMNTEAFF. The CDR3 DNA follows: TGTGCCAGCAGTGAAGTCCCAGGGATGAACACTGAAGCTTTCTTT.